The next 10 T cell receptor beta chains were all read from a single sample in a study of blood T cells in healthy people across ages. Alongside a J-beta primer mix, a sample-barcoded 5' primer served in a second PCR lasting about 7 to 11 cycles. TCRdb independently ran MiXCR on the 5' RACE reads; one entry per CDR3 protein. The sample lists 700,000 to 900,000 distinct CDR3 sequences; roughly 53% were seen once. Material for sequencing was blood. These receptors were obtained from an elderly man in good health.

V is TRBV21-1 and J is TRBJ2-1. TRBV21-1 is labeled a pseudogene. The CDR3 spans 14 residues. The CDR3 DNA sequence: TGTGCCAGCAGCAAGATCGGGGTATACAATGAGCAGTTCTTC. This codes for CASSKIGVYNEQFF.

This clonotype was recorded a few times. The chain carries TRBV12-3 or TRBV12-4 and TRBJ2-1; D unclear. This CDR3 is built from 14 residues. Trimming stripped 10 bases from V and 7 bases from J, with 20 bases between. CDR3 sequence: CATSSIVGGNEQFF. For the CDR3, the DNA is TGTGCCACCTCATCAATAGTAGGTGGGAATGAGCAGTTCTTC.

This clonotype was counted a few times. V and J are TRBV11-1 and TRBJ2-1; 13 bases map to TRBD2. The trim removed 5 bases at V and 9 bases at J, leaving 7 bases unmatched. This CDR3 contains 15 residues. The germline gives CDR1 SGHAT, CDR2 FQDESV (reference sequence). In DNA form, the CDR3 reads TGTGCCAGCAGCACCGGACTAGCGGGAGTTCTTGAGCAGTTCTTC. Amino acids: CASSTGLAGVLEQFF.

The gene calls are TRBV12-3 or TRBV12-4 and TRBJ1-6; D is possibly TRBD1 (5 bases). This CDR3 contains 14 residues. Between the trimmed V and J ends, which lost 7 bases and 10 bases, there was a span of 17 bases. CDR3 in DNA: TGTGCCAGCACCTCGGGCAGGGAAAGGTCACCCCTCCACTTT. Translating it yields CASTSGRERSPLHF.

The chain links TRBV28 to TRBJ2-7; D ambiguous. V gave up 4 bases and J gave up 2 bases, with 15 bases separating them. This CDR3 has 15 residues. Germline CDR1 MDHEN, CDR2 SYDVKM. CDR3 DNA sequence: TGTGCCAGCAGTTCGCCGAAGGTAGCTGCCTACGAGCAGTACTTC. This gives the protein CASSSPKVAAYEQYF.

CDR3 loop: CASSLYGSDGADTQYF. In nucleotides, the CDR3 is TGCGCCAGCAGCTTGTATGGCTCTGATGGGGCAGATACGCAGTATTTT. This sequence joins TRBV5-1 and TRBJ2-3; D gene uncertain. Per the germline V gene, CDR1 is SGHRS and CDR2 is YFSETQ. The CDR3 is 16 residues long. Trimming shortened V by 1 base and J by 4 bases, and 16 bases separated the two germline ends. The full variable domain, completed using reference TRBV5-1 and TRBJ2-3, is KAGVTQTPRYLIKTRGQQVTLSCSPISGHRSVSWYQQTPGQGLQFLFEYFSETQRNKGNFPGRFSGRQFSNSRSEMNVSTLELGDSALYLCASSLYGSDGADTQYFGPGTRLTVL.

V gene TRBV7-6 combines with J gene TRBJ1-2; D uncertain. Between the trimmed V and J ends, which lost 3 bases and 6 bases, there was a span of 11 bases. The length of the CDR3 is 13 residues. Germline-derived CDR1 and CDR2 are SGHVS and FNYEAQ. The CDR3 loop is CASSFNEGDGYTF. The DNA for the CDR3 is TGTGCCAGCAGCTTTAACGAGGGAGATGGCTACACCTTC.

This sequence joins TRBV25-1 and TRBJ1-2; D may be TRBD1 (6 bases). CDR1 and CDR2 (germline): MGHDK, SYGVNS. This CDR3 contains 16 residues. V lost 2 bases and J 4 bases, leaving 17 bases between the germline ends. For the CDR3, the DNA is TGTGCCAGCAGTGAAAGGCACAGGGAGGTCGGCTATGGCTACACCTTC. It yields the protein CASSERHREVGYGYTF.

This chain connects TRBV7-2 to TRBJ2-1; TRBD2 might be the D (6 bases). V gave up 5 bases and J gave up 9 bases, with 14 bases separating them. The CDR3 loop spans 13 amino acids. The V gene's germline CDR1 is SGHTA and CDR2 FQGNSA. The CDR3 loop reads CASSTDGRGEQFF. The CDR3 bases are TGTGCCAGCAGCACAGACGGGCGGGGTGAGCAGTTCTTC.

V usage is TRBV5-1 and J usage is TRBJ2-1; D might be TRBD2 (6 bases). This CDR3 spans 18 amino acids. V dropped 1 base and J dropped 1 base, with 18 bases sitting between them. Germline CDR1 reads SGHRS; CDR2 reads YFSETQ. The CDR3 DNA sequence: TGCGCCAGCAGCTTGCTTCCCACGGGAGCTGGGTCCTACAATGAGCAGTTCTTC. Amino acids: CASSLLPTGAGSYNEQFF.